The clone carrying this TCR beta chain appeared a few times. The sample is drawn from a study of T cell clonotyping in hematopoietic cell transplantation. Here immunoSEQ multiplex PCR was the method, and the copy in TCRdb shows in-frame clones only, minus some. The sample shows 2,000 or so clones, roughly 77% of them seen only once. Germline V lookup: CDR1 LNHDA, CDR2 SQIVND (reference sequence). The CDR3 extends over 15 amino acids. The trim removed 6 bases at V and 7 bases at J, leaving 14 bases unmatched. V and J are TRBV19 and TRBJ1-2, with 7 bases aligning to TRBD1. Sample: peripheral blood mononuclear cells. The receptor was isolated from a man aged 25-45 years in good health. Some clones in this sample may be carry-over from other donors' samples. Here the CDR3 DNA reads TGTGCCAGTAGCCCAGTAATGGGACAGACGGCTGGCTACACCTTC. Amino acids: CASSPVMGQTAGYTF. The complete variable domain, with remaining parts taken from reference TRBV19 and TRBJ1-2, reads DGGITQSPKYLFRKEGQNVTLSCEQNLNHDAMYWYRQDPGQGLRLIYYSQIVNDFQKGDIAEGYSVSREKKESFPLTVTSAQKNPTAFYLCASSPVMGQTAGYTFGSGTRLTVV.